This T cell receptor beta chain was observed in a study of read filtering for tumor transcriptome and immune sequencing. From roughly 400 ng of RNA, a library with molecular barcoded alpha/delta and beta/gamma adaptors was made. Each CDR3 protein gets one entry after TCRdb re-called the reads with MiXCR. Of about 130,000 distinct CDR3 sequences in the sample, roughly 13% were seen once. In its sample, this clonotype was seen many times. The junction had 9 bases not matched to a gene; V was cut back by 5 bases and J by 3 bases. Germline V gives CDR1 MNHNY, CDR2 SVGAGI (reference sequence). The CDR3 is 15 residues long. Bone marrow was sampled from every patient at the time of active disease.

The material sequenced was a population of CD138-negative cells sorted from bone marrow. The TCR comes from a donor aged 40 or older with multiple myeloma. The chain uses TRBV6-6 and TRBJ2-7; TRBD2 matches 8 bases. In DNA, the CDR3 is TGTGCCAGCAGTCTCGGGACGGGAGGGCTCTACGAGCAGTACTTC. Encoded protein: CASSLGTGGLYEQYF.